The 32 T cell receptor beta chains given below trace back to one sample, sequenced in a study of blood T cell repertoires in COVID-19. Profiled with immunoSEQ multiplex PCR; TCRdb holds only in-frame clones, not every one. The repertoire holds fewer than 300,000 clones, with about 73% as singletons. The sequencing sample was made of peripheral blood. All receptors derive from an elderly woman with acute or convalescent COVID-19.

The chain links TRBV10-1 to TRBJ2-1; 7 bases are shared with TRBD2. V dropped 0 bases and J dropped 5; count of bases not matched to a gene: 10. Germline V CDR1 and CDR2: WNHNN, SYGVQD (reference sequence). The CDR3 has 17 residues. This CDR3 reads CASSESFGGGANNEQFF. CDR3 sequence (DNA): TGCGCCAGCAGTGAGTCCTTTGGGGGGGGAGCCAACAATGAGCAGTTCTTC.

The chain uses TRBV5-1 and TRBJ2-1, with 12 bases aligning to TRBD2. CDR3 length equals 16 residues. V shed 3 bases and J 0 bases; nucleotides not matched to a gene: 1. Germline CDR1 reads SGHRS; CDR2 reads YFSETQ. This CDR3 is CASSSSGGASYNEQFF. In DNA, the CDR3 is TGCGCCAGCAGCTCTAGCGGGGGGGCCTCCTACAATGAGCAGTTCTTC. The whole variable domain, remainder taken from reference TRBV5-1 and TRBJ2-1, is KAGVTQTPRYLIKTRGQQVTLSCSPISGHRSVSWYQQTPGQGLQFLFEYFSETQRNKGNFPGRFSGRQFSNSRSEMNVSTLELGDSALYLCASSSSGGASYNEQFFGPGTRLTVL.

As DNA, the CDR3 is TGTGCCAGCAGTTTTACGCGGAGGAACACTGAAGCTTTCTTT. It codes for CASSFTRRNTEAFF. J is TRBJ1-1 and V is TRBV27; no clear D gene. Between the trimmed V and J ends, which lost 3 bases and 1 base, there was a span of 9 bases. Germline V CDR1 and CDR2: MNHEY, SMNVEV (reference sequence). The CDR3 is 14 residues long.

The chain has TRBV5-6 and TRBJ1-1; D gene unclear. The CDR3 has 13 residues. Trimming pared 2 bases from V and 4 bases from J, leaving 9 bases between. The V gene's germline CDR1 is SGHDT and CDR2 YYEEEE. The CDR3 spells CASSFSGVTEAFF. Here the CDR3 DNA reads TGTGCCAGCAGCTTTAGCGGTGTCACTGAAGCTTTCTTT.

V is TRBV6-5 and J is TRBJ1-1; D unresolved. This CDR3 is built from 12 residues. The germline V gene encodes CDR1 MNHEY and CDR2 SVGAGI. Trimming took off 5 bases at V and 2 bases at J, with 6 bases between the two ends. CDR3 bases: TGTGCCAGCAGTAAGCTCAACACTGAAGCTTTCTTT. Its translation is CASSKLNTEAFF.

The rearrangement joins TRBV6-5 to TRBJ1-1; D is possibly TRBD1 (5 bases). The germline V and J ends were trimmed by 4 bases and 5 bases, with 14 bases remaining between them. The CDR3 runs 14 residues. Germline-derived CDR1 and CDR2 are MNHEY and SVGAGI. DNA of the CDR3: TGTGCCAGCAGTTTTCCTCGGGGGAGAACTGAAGCTTTCTTT. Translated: CASSFPRGRTEAFF.

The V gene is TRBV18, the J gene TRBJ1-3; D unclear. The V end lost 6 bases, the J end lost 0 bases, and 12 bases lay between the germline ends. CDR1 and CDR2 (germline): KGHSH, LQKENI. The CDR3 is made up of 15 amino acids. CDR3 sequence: CASSPGGSSGNTIYF. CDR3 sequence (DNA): TGTGCCAGCTCTCCAGGAGGAAGCTCTGGAAACACCATATATTTT. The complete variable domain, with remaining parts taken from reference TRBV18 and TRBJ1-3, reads NAGVMQNPRHLVRRRGQEARLRCSPMKGHSHVYWYRQLPEEGLKFMVYLQKENIIDESGMPKERFSAEFPKEGPSILRIQQVVRGDSAAYFCASSPGGSSGNTIYFGEGSWLTVV.

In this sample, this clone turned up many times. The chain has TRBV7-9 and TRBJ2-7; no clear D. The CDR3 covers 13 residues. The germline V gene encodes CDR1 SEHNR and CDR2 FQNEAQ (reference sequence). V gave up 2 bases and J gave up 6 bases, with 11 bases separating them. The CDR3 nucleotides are TGTGCCAGCAGCTTACCTCCTATGTCCGAGCAGTACTTC. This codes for CASSLPPMSEQYF.

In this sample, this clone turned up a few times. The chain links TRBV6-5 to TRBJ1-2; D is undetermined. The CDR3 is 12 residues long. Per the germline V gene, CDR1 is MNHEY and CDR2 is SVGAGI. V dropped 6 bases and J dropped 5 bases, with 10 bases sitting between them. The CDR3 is CASRDGRYGYTF. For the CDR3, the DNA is TGTGCCAGCAGGGACGGGAGATATGGCTACACCTTC.

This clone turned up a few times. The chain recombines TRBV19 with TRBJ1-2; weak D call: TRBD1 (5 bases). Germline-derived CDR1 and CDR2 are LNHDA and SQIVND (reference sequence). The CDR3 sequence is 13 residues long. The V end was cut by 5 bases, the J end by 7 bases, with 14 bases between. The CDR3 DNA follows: TGTGCCAGTAGTCGCGGCAGGGCACGTGGCTACACCTTC. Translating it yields CASSRGRARGYTF.

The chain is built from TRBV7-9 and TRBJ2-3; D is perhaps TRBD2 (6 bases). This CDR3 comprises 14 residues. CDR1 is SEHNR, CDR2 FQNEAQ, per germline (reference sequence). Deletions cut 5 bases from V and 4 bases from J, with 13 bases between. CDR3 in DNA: TGTGCCAGCAGCCCTGGACTATCCGCAGATACGCAGTATTTT. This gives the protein CASSPGLSADTQYF.

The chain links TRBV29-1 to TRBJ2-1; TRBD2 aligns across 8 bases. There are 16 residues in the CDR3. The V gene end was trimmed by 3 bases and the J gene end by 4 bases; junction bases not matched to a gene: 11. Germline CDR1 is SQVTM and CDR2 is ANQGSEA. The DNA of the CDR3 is TGCAGCGTTGACCCCGTGGGGAGCGGGAGTTACAATGAGCAGTTCTTC. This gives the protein CSVDPVGSGSYNEQFF.

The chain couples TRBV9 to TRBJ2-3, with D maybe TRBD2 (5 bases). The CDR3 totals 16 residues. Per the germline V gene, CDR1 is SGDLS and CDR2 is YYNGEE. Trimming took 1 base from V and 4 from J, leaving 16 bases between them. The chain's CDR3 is CASSVTSGELPDTQYF. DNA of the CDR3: TGTGCCAGCAGCGTAACGAGCGGCGAGCTTCCAGATACGCAGTATTTT. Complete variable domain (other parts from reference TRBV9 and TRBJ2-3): DSGVTQTPKHLITATGQRVTLRCSPRSGDLSVYWYQQSLDQGLQFLIQYYNGEERAKGNILERFSAQQFPDLHSELNLSSLELGDSALYFCASSVTSGELPDTQYFGPGTRLTVL.

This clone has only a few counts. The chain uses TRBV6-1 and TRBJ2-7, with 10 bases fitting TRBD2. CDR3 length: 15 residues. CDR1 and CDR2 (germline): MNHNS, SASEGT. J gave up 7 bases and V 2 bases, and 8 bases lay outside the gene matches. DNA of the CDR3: TGTGCCAGCAGTGAATACAGCGGGGGGGCAGGGGAGCAGTACTTC. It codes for CASSEYSGGAGEQYF.

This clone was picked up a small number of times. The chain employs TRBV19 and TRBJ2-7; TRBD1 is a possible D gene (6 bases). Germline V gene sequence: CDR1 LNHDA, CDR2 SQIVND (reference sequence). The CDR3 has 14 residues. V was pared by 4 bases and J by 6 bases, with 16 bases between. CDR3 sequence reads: CASSTTGKPGEQYF. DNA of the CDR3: TGTGCCAGTAGTACCACAGGGAAGCCGGGCGAGCAGTACTTC.

CDR3 sequence: CASSYLGGSVANTEAFF. The CDR3 DNA follows: TGTGCCAGCAGTTACTTGGGGGGGTCCGTAGCGAACACTGAAGCTTTCTTT. The J gene is TRBJ1-1, the V gene TRBV6-2 or TRBV6-3; tentatively, D is TRBD1 (5 bases). Trimming pared 1 base from V and 1 base from J, leaving 16 bases between. CDR1 and CDR2 (germline): MNHEY, SVGEGT. The CDR3 length is 17 residues.

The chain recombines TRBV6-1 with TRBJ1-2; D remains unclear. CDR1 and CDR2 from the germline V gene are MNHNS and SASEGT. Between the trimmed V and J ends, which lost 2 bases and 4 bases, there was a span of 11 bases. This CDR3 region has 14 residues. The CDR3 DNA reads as TGTGCCAGCAGTGAATTGGAGGCCTTCTATGGCTACACCTTC. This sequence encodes CASSELEAFYGYTF.

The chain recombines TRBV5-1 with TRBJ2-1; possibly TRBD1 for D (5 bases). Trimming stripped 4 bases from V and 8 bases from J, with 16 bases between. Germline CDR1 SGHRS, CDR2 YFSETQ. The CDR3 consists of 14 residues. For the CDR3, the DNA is TGCGCCAGCAGCGGGCAGGGCGTTCCAGATGAGCAGTTCTTC. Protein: CASSGQGVPDEQFF. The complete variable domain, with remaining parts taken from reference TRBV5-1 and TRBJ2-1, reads KAGVTQTPRYLIKTRGQQVTLSCSPISGHRSVSWYQQTPGQGLQFLFEYFSETQRNKGNFPGRFSGRQFSNSRSEMNVSTLELGDSALYLCASSGQGVPDEQFFGPGTRLTVL.

CDR3 DNA sequence: TGTGCCAGCAGCTTTGGGACAGGCAACCAAGAGACCCAGTACTTC. Protein product: CASSFGTGNQETQYF. This chain joins TRBV7-2 and TRBJ2-5; 8 nucleotides agree with TRBD1. This CDR3 is 15 amino acids long. Germline V gives CDR1 SGHTA, CDR2 FQGNSA. The junction had 3 bases not matched to a gene; V was cut back by 3 bases and J by 0 bases.

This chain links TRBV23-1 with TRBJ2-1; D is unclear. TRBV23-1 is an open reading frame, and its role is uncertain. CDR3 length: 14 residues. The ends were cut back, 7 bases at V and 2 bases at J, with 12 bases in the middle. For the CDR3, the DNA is TGCGCCAGCACTCCTAGTTCACCCTACAATGAGCAGTTCTTC. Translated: CASTPSSPYNEQFF.

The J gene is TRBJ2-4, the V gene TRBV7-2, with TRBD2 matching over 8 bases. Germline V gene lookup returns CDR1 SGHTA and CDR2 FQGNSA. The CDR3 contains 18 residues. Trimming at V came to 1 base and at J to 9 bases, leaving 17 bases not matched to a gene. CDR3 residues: CASSLVLRGGQYRGIQYF. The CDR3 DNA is TGTGCCAGCAGCTTAGTCCTCCGGGGGGGCCAGTATCGGGGCATTCAGTACTTC.

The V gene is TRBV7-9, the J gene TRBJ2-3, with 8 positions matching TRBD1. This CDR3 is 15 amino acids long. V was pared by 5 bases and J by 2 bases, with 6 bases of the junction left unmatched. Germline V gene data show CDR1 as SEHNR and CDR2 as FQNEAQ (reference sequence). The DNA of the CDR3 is TGTGCCAGCAGCCCAGGACAGGGTGCCACAGATACGCAGTATTTT. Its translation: CASSPGQGATDTQYF.

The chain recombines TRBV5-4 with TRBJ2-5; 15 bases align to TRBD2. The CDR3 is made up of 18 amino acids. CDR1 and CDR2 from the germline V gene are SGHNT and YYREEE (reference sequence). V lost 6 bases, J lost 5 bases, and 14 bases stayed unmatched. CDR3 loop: CASNSGLAGGRFMETQYF. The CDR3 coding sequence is TGTGCCAGCAACTCGGGACTAGCGGGGGGAAGGTTTATGGAGACCCAGTACTTC.

CDR3 residues: CASSDRLSSYEQYF. In nucleotides, the CDR3 is TGTGCCAGCAGTGACAGGCTCAGCTCCTACGAGCAGTACTTC. This sequence joins TRBV6-1 and TRBJ2-7; no firm D call. The CDR3 consists of 14 residues. Trimming took 3 bases from V and 0 from J, leaving 9 bases between them. CDR1 is MNHNS and CDR2 is SASEGT in the germline V gene.

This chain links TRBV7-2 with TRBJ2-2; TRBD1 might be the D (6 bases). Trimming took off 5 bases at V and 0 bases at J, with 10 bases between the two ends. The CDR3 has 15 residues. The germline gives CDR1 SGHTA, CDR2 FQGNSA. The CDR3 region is CASSRTATNTGELFF. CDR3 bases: TGTGCCAGCAGCCGGACAGCGACGAACACCGGGGAGCTGTTTTTT. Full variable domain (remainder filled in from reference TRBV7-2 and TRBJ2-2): GAGVSQSPSNKVTEKGKDVELRCDPISGHTALYWYRQSLGQGLEFLIYFQGNSAPDKSGLPSDRFSAERTGGSVSTLTIQRTQQEDSAVYLCASSRTATNTGELFFGEGSRLTVL.

CDR3 sequence (DNA): TGTGCCAGCAGCTTAGAAGCGGACACCGGGGAGCTGTTTTTT. Encoded protein: CASSLEADTGELFF. This chain links TRBV11-2 with TRBJ2-2; maybe TRBD2 (5 bases). V was trimmed by 0 bases and J by 3 bases, leaving 5 bases between them. Germline lookup yields CDR1 SGHAT and CDR2 FQNNGV. The CDR3 is 14 amino acids. Combining the CDR3 with reference TRBV11-2 and TRBJ2-2 gives the whole variable domain EAGVAQSPRYKIIEKRQSVAFWCNPISGHATLYWYQQILGQGPKLLIQFQNNGVVDDSQLPKDRFSAERLKGVDSTLKIQPAKLEDSAVYLCASSLEADTGELFFGEGSRLTVL.

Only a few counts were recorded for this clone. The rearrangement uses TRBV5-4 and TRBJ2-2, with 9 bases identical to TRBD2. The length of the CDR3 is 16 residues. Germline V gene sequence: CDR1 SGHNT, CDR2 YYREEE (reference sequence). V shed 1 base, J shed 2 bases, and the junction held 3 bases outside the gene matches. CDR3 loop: CASSLSGGKNTGELFF. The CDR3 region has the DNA TGTGCCAGCAGCTTGAGCGGGGGGAAAAACACCGGGGAGCTGTTTTTT. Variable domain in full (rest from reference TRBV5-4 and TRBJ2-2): ETGVTQSPTHLIKTRGQQVTLRCSSQSGHNTVSWYQQALGQGPQFIFQYYREEENGRGNFPPRFSGLQFPNYSSELNVNALELDDSALYLCASSLSGGKNTGELFFGEGSRLTVL.

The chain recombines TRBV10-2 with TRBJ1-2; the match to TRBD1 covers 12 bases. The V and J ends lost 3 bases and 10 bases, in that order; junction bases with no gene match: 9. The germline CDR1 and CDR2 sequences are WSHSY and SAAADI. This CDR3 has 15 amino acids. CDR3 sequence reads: CASSEPGQGAQDYTF. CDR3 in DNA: TGCGCCAGCAGTGAACCGGGACAGGGGGCGCAGGACTACACCTTC.

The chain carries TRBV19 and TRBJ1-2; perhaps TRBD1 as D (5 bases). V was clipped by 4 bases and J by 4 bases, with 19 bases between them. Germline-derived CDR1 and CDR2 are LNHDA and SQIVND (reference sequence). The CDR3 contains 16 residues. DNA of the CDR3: TGTGCCAGTAGTAACGGTGGGGCCCCCTGGGTCTATGGCTACACCTTC. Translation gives CASSNGGAPWVYGYTF. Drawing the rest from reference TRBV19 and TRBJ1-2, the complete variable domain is DGGITQSPKYLFRKEGQNVTLSCEQNLNHDAMYWYRQDPGQGLRLIYYSQIVNDFQKGDIAEGYSVSREKKESFPLTVTSAQKNPTAFYLCASSNGGAPWVYGYTFGSGTRLTVV.

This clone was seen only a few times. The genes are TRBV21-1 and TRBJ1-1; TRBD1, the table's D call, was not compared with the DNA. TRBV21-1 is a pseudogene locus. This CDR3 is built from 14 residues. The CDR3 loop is CASSNQVTNTEAFF. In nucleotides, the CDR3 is TGTGCCAGCAGCAATCAGGTTACGAACACTGAAGCTTTCTTT.

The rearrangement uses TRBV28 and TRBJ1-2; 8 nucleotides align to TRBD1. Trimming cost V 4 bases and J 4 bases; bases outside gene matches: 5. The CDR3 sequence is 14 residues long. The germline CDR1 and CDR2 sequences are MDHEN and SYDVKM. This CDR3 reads CASSSQGAVYGYTF. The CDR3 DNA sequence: TGTGCCAGCAGTTCGCAGGGGGCGGTCTATGGCTACACCTTC.

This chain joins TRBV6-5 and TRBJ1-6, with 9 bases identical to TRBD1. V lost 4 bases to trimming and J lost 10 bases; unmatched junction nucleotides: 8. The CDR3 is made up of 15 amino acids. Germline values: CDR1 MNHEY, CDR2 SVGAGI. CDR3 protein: CASSLTGTGTSPLHF. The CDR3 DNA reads TGTGCCAGCAGTTTAACCGGGACAGGGACCTCACCCCTCCACTTT.